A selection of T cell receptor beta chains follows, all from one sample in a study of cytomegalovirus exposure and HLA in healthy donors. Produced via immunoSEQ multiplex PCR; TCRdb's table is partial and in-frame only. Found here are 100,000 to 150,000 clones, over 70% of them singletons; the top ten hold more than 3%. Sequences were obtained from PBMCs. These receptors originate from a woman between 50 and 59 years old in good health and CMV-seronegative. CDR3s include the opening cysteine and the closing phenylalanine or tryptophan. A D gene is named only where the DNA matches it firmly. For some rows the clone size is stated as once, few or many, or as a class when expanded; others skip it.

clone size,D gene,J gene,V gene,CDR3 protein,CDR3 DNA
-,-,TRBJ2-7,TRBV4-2,CASSQPDYEQYF,TGTGCCAGCAGCCAACCAGACTACGAGCAGTACTTC
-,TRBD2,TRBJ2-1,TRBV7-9,CASSLEAGGINEQFF,TGTGCCAGCAGCTTAGAGGCGGGAGGGATTAATGAGCAGTTCTTC
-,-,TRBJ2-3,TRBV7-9,CASRLSGTDTQYF,TGTGCCAGCAGGCTTAGCGGCACAGATACGCAGTATTTT
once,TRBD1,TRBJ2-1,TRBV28,CASSLWTGTGLSYNEQFF,TGTGCCAGCAGTTTATGGACCGGGACAGGACTTTCCTACAATGAGCAGTTCTTC
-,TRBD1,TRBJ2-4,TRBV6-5,CASSQGLSTGVPYF,TGTGCCAGCAGTCAAGGTCTCTCGACAGGGGTTCCGTACTTC
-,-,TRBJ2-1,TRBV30,CAWSVPAGNEQFF,TGTGCCTGGAGTGTACCGGCGGGGAATGAGCAGTTCTTC
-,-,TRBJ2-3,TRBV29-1,CSVVPSTDTQYF,TGCAGCGTTGTCCCTAGCACAGATACGCAGTATTTT
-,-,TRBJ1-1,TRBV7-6,CASSLGGSPTEAFF,TGTGCCAGCAGCCTTGGGGGGTCCCCCACTGAAGCTTTCTTT
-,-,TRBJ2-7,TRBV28,CASSLSGSGYEQYF,TGTGCCAGCAGTTTAAGCGGATCTGGCTACGAGCAGTACTTC
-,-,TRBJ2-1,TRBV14,CASSQGGGGYNEQFF,TGTGCCAGCAGCCAAGGGGGAGGGGGTTACAATGAGCAGTTCTTC
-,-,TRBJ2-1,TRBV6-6,CASSYTGSSSYNEQFF,TGTGCCAGCAGTTACACAGGCTCCAGCTCCTACAATGAGCAGTTCTTC
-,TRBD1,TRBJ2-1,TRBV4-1,CASSQVQGQGGNEQFF,TGCGCCAGCAGCCAAGTGCAAGGACAGGGTGGGAATGAGCAGTTCTTC
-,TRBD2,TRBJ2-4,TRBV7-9,CASSDTLAGARNIQYF,TGTGCCAGCAGCGACACACTAGCGGGAGCTCGGAACATTCAGTACTTC
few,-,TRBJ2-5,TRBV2,CASSSQGAGQETQYF,TGTGCCAGCAGCTCACAGGGTGCGGGCCAAGAGACCCAGTACTTC
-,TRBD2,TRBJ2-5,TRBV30,CAWSVFLAGNQETQYF,TGTGCCTGGAGTGTATTTCTAGCGGGAAACCAAGAGACCCAGTACTTC
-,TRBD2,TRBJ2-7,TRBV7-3,CASSLSGLAYEQYF,TGTGCCAGCAGCTTATCGGGACTAGCCTACGAGCAGTACTTC
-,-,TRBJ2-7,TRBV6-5,CATSGTVYQHEQYF,TGTGCCACTTCGGGAACGGTGTATCAGCACGAGCAGTACTTC
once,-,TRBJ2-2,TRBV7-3,CASSSIYAGELFF,TGTGCCAGCAGCTCTATATACGCCGGGGAGCTGTTTTTT
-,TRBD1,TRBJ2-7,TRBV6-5,CASRLGGTGDYEQYF,TGTGCCAGCAGACTAGGAGGGACAGGGGACTACGAGCAGTACTTC
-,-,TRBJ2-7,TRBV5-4,CASSGDQLAEQYF,TGTGCCAGCAGCGGGGACCAACTAGCCGAGCAGTACTTC
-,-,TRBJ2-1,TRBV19,CASSIEPPSRGSYNEQFF,TGTGCCAGTAGTATAGAACCCCCCTCTAGAGGCTCCTACAATGAGCAGTTCTTC
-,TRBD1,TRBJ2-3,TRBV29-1,CSVEATGQGFGSTDTQYF,TGCAGCGTTGAAGCTACGGGACAGGGCTTCGGTAGCACAGATACGCAGTATTTT
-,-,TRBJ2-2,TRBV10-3,CAISEGVQGRTGELFF,TGTGCCATCAGTGAGGGAGTACAGGGCCGCACCGGGGAGCTGTTTTTT
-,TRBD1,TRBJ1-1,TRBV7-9,CASRPGGEAFF,TGTGCCAGCAGGCCAGGGGGTGAAGCTTTCTTT
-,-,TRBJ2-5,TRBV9,CASSVGLAGETQYF,TGTGCCAGCAGCGTAGGGCTAGCTGGGGAGACCCAGTACTTC
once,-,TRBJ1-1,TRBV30,CAWSVHQNTEAFF,TGTGCCTGGAGTGTACATCAAAACACTGAAGCTTTCTTT
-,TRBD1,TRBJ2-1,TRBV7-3,CASSLASGTGGDEQFF,TGTGCCAGCAGCTTAGCCTCCGGGACAGGGGGCGATGAGCAGTTCTTC
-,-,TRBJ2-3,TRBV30,CAWSVGVTSTDTQYF,TGTGCCTGGAGTGTAGGGGTTACCAGCACAGATACGCAGTATTTT
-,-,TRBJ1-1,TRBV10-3,CAISDRAMNTEAFF,TGTGCCATCAGTGACAGGGCCATGAACACTGAAGCTTTCTTT
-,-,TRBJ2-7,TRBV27,CASSLVGSSYEQYF,TGTGCCAGCAGTTTAGTTGGGAGCTCCTACGAGCAGTACTTC
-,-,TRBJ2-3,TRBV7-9,CSSTPGVAGPDTQYF,TGTTCCAGCACCCCCGGAGTGGCGGGACCAGATACGCAGTATTTT
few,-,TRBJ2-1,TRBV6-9,CASSYFWPYSHNEQFF,TGTGCCAGCAGTTATTTTTGGCCCTACAGTCACAATGAGCAGTTCTTC
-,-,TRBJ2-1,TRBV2,CASANLRNEQFF,TGTGCCAGCGCTAATTTACGGAATGAGCAGTTCTTC
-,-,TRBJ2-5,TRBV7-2,CASSSRSSAPQETQYF,TGTGCCAGCAGCTCAAGATCTAGCGCGCCACAAGAGACCCAGTACTTC
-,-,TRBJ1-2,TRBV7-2,CASSQIPNYGYTF,TGTGCCAGCAGCCAGATCCCTAACTATGGCTACACCTTC
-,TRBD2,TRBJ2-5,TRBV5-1,CASSSGTKETQYF,TGCGCCAGCAGTAGCGGGACAAAAGAGACCCAGTACTTC
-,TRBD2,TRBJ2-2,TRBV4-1,CASSQGRASGRAYDTGELFF,TGCGCCAGCAGTCAGGGGCGGGCTAGCGGGAGGGCCTATGACACCGGGGAGCTGTTTTTT
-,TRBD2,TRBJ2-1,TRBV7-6,CASSLGLAGVLEQFF,TGTGCCAGCAGCTTAGGACTAGCGGGAGTTTTGGAGCAGTTCTTC
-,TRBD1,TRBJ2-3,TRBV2,CASRDPGTDRRKTDTQYF,TGTGCCAGCAGGGACCCTGGGACAGACCGGAGAAAGACAGATACGCAGTATTTT
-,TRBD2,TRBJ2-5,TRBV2,CASKLLAYQETQYF,TGTGCCAGCAAGTTACTAGCGTACCAAGAGACCCAGTACTTC
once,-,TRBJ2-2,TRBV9,CASSVIGTGELFF,TGTGCCAGCAGCGTAATCGGCACCGGGGAGCTGTTTTTT
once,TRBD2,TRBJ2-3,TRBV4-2,CASSQERGGGTDTQYF,TGTGCCAGCAGCCAAGAGCGGGGGGGCGGCACAGATACGCAGTATTTT
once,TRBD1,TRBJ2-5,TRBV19,CASSPPTGWGETQYF,TGTGCCAGTAGTCCCCCGACAGGGTGGGGAGAGACCCAGTACTTC